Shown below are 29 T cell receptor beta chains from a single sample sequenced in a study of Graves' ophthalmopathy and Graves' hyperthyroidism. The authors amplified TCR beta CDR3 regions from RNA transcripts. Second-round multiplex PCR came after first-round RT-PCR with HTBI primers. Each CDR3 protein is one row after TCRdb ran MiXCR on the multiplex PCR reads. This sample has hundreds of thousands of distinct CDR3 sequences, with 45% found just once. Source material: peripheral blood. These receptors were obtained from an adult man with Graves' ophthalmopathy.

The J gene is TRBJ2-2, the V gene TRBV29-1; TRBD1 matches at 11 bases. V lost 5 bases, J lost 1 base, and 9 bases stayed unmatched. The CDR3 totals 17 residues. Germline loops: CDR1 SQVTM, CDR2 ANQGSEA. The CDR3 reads CSVKGTGGHLNTGELFF. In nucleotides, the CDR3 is TGCAGCGTTAAAGGGACAGGGGGTCATTTGAACACCGGGGAGCTGTTTTTT.

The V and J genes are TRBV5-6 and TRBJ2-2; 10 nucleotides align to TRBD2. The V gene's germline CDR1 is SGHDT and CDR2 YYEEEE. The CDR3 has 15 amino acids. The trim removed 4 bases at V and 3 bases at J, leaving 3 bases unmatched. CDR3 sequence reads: CASSALAGDTGELFF. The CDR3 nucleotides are TGTGCCAGCAGCGCCCTAGCGGGAGACACCGGGGAGCTGTTTTTT.

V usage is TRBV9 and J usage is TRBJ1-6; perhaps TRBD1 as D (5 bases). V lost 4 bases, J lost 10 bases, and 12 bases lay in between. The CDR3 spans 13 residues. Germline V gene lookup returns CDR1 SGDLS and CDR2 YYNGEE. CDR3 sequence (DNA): TGTGCCAGCAGCCAGGGTTCGGTCTCACCCCTCCACTTT. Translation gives CASSQGSVSPLHF.

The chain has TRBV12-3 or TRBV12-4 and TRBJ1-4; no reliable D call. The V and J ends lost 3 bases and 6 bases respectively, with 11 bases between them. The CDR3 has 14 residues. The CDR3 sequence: CASSFLDVDEKLFF. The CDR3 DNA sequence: TGTGCCAGCAGTTTCCTAGACGTGGATGAAAAACTGTTTTTT.

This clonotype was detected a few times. The CDR3 loop is CASSYSVSTWNSPLHF. CDR3 in DNA: TGTGCCAGCAGTTACTCGGTGTCCACCTGGAATTCACCCCTCCACTTT. This chain links TRBV6-5 with TRBJ1-6; no clear D gene. This CDR3 is 16 amino acids long. V shed 0 bases and J shed 7 bases, with 13 bases lying between them. Per germline, CDR1 MNHEY and CDR2 SVGAGI.

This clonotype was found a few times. Written as DNA, the CDR3 is TGTGCCAGCAGTTACATAGACAGGGGATCAGGGTCGAAAGAGACCCAGTACTTC. The encoded protein is CASSYIDRGSGSKETQYF. This chain connects TRBV25-1 to TRBJ2-5, with 8 nucleotides matching TRBD1. CDR1 and CDR2 (germline): MGHDK, SYGVNS. The CDR3 spans 18 residues. V gave up 5 bases and J gave up 3 bases; unmatched junction bases: 17.

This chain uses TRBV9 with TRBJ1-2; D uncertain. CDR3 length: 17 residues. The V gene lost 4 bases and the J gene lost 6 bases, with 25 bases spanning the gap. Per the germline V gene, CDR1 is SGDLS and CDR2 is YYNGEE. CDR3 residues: CASSPRTTGPLPDGYTF. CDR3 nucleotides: TGTGCCAGCAGCCCCCGGACGACTGGACCGCTACCAGATGGCTACACCTTC.

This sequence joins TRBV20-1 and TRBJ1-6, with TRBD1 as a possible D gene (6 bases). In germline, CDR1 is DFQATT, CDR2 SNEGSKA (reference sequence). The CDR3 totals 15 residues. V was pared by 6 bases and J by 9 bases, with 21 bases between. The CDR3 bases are TGCAGTGCCAGCAGCCATTCAGGGGTTGCTTCACCCCTCCACTTT. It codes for CSASSHSGVASPLHF.

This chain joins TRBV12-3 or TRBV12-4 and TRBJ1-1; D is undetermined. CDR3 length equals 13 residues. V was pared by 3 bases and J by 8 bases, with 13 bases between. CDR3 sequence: CASSFSPEGEAFF. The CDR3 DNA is TGTGCCAGCAGTTTCTCCCCGGAGGGCGAAGCTTTCTTT.

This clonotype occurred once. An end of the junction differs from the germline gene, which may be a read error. The CDR3 spells CAGSYSGRDYNSPLHF. The CDR3 DNA reads TGTGCCGGCAGTTACTCCGGCAGGGACTATAATTCACCCCTCCACTTT. The V gene is TRBV6-5, the J gene TRBJ1-6, with D possibly matching TRBD1 (5 bases). This CDR3 has 16 amino acids. The germline V gene encodes CDR1 MNHEY and CDR2 SVGAGI.

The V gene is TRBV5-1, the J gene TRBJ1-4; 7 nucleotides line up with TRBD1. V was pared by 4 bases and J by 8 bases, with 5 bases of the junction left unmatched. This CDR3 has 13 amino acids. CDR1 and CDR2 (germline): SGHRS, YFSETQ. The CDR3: CASSEQGKEKLFF. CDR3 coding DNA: TGCGCCAGCAGCGAACAGGGGAAAGAAAAACTGTTTTTT.

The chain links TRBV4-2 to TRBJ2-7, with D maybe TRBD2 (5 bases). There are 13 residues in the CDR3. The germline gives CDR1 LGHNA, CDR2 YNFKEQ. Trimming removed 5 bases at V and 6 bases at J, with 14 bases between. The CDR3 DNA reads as TGTGCCAGCAGCTTATCTAGCCGCGGCGAGCAGTACTTC. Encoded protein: CASSLSSRGEQYF.

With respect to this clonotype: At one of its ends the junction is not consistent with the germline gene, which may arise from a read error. This CDR3 is CASSFPGLAGANERYF. The CDR3 DNA reads TGTGCCAGCAGTTTCCCAGGACTAGCGGGAGCCAACGAGCGGTACTTC. V usage is TRBV2 and J usage is TRBJ2-7; 13 bases fit TRBD2. This CDR3 spans 16 amino acids. Germline CDR1 and CDR2: SNHLY and FYNNEI. The variable domain in full, completed from reference TRBV2 and TRBJ2-7, reads EPEVTQTPSHQVTQMGQEVILRCVPISNHLYFYWYRQILGQKVEFLVSFYNNEISEKSEIFDDQFSVERPDGSNFTLKIRSTKLEDSAMYFCASSFPGLAGANERYFGPGTRLTVT.

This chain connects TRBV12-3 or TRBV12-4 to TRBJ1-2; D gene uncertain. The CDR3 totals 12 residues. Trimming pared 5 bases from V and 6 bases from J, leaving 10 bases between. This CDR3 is CASSQGNDGYTF. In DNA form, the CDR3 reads TGTGCCAGCAGTCAAGGGAATGATGGCTACACCTTC.

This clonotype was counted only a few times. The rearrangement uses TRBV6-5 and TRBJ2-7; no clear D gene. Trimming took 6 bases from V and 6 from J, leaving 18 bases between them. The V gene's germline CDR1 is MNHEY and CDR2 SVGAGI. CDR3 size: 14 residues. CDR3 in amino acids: CASSVEPAVGEQYF. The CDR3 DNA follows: TGTGCCAGCAGCGTAGAGCCCGCCGTCGGCGAGCAGTACTTC.

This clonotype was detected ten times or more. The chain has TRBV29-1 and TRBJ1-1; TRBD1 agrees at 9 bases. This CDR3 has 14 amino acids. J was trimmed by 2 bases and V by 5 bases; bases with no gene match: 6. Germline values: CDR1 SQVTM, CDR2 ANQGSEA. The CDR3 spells CSVRTGAVNTEAFF. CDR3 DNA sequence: TGCAGCGTTAGGACAGGGGCGGTTAACACTGAAGCTTTCTTT.

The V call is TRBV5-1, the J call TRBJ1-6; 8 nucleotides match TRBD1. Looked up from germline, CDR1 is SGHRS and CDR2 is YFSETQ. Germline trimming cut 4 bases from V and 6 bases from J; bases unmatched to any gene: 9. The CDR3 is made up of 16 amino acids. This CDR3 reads CASSETWDRPNSPLHF. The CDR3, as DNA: TGCGCCAGCAGCGAAACCTGGGACAGGCCTAATTCACCCCTCCACTTT.

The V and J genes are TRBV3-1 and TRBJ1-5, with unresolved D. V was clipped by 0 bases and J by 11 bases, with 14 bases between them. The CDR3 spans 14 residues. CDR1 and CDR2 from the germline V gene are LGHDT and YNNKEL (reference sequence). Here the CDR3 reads CASSQDTGSEAQHF. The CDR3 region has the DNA TGTGCCAGCAGCCAAGATACCGGATCCGAAGCCCAGCATTTT.

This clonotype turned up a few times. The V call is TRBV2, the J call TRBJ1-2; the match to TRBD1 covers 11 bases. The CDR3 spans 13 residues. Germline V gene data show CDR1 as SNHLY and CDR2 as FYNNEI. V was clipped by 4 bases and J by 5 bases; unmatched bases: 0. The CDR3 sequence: CASSGDRGYGYTF. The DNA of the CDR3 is TGTGCCAGCAGTGGGGACAGGGGGTATGGCTACACCTTC.

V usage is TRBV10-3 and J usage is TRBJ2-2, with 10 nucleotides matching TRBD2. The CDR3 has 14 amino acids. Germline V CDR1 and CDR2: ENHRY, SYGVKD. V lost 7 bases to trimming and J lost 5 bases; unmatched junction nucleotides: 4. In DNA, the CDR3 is TGTGCCATCAAAAGCGGGGGGGATACCGGGGAGCTGTTTTTT. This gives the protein CAIKSGGDTGELFF.

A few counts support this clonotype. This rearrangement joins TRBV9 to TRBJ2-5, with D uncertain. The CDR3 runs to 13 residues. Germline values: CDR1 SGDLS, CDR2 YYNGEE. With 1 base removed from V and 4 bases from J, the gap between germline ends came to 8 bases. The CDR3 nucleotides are TGTGCCAGCAGCGTAATACCGGTAGAGACCCAGTACTTC. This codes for CASSVIPVETQYF.

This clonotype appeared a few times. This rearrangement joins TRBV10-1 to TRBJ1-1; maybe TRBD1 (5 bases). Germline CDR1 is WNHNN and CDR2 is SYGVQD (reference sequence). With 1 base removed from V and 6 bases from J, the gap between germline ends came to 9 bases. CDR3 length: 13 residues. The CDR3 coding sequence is TGCGCCAGCAGTGAGTGGGACGAGTCTGAAGCTTTCTTT. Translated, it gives CASSEWDESEAFF.

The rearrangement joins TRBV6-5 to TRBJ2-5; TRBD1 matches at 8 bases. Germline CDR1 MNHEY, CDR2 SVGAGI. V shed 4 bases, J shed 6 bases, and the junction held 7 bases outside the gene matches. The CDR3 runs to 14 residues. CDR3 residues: CASSSRQGRQTQYF. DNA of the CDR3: TGTGCCAGCAGTTCGCGACAGGGGCGGCAGACCCAGTACTTC.

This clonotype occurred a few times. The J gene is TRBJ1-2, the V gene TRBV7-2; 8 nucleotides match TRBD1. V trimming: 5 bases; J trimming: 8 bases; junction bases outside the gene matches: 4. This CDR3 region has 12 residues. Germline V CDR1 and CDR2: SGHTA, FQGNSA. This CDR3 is CASSRQGIGYTF. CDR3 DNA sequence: TGTGCCAGCAGCCGACAGGGGATAGGCTACACCTTC.

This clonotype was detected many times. CDR3 coding DNA: TGTGCCAGCAGCTCACTAGCGCGCCCCTCCGAGCAGTACTTC. Its protein product is CASSSLARPSEQYF. The chain links TRBV5-8 to TRBJ2-7; 7 bases align to TRBD2. The CDR3 is 14 amino acids. Trimming at V came to 3 bases and at J to 6 bases, leaving 9 bases not matched to a gene. Germline V gene lookup returns CDR1 SGHTS and CDR2 YDEGEE.

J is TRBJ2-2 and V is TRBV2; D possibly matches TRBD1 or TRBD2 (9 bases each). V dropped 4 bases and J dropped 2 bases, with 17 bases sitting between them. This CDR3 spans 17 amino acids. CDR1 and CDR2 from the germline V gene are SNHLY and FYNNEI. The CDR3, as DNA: TGTGCCAGCAGTGTCCTAGCGGGACAGGGAAACACCGGGGAGCTGTTTTTT. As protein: CASSVLAGQGNTGELFF.

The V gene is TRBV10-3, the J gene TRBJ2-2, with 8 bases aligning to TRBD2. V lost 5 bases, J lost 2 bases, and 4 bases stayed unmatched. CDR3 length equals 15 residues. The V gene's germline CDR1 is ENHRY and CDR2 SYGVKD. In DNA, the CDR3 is TGTGCCATCAGTCCGGGACTAGTAAACACCGGGGAGCTGTTTTTT. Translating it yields CAISPGLVNTGELFF.

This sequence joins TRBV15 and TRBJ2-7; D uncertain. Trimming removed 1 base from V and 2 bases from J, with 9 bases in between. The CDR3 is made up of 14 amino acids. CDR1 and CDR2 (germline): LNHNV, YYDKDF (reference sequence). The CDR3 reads CATSRVGDTYEQYF. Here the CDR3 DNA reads TGTGCCACCAGCAGAGTTGGGGATACCTACGAGCAGTACTTC.

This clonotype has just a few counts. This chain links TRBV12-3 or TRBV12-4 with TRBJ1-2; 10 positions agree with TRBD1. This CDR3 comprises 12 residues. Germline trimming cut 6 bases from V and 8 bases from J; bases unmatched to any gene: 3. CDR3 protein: CASSGTGEGYTF. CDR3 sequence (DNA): TGTGCCAGCAGCGGGACAGGGGAAGGCTACACCTTC.